The 21 T cell receptor beta chains in this list originate from one sample, sequenced in a study of cytomegalovirus exposure and HLA in healthy donors. Primers for the PCR totalled 60 Vbeta and 13 Jbeta. Assay: immunoSEQ multiplex PCR; the TCRdb copy retains only in-frame clones and omits some. The sample lists some 99,000 clones; about two thirds were seen once. The sequenced material came from PBMCs. The receptors originated from a woman between 65 and 79 years old in good health and CMV-seropositive.

This clone was seen a few times. The CDR3 sequence: CASRPGPEGYGYTF. In nucleotides, the CDR3 is TGTGCCAGCAGGCCGGGCCCGGAGGGGTATGGCTACACCTTC. V gene TRBV6-5 combines with J gene TRBJ1-2; possibly TRBD1 for D (5 bases). Trimming removed 6 bases at V and 5 bases at J, with 16 bases between. This CDR3 has 14 residues. CDR1 MNHEY and CDR2 SVGAGI come from the germline V gene.

In this sample, this clone turned up a few times. J is TRBJ2-3 and V is TRBV7-3, with D possibly being TRBD2 (5 bases). The CDR3 totals 13 residues. Germline V lookup: CDR1 SGHTA, CDR2 FQGTGA. Trimming cost V 2 bases and J 6 bases, with 9 bases left between them. Here the CDR3 reads CASSLDGVDTQYF. The CDR3 nucleotides are TGTGCCAGCAGCTTAGACGGGGTGGATACGCAGTATTTT.

J is TRBJ2-5 and V is TRBV4-1; D is uncertain. CDR1 and CDR2 (germline): MGHRA, YSYEKL. This CDR3 region has 12 residues. The V end lost 0 bases, the J end lost 7 bases, and 6 bases lay between the germline ends. The CDR3 loop is CASSQDHVTQYF. Here the CDR3 DNA reads TGCGCCAGCAGCCAAGATCATGTGACCCAGTACTTC.

The CDR3 loop reads CASSPGTPNFPQETQYF. CDR3 in DNA: TGCGCCAGCAGCCCCGGGACACCAAATTTCCCCCAAGAGACCCAGTACTTC. This rearrangement joins TRBV5-1 to TRBJ2-5; the D gene is possibly TRBD1 (6 bases). Germline CDR1 SGHRS, CDR2 YFSETQ. The CDR3 extends over 17 amino acids. V was shortened by 4 bases and J by 1 base, with 20 bases between the two germline ends.

The chain employs TRBV7-9 and TRBJ2-7; D is ambiguous. This CDR3 is built from 12 residues. Trimming left V 2 bases short and J 3 bases short, with 5 bases between. Germline V gene sequence: CDR1 SEHNR, CDR2 FQNEAQ (reference sequence). CDR3 sequence (DNA): TGTGCCAGCAGCTTACTCGGCTACGAGCAGTACTTC. As protein: CASSLLGYEQYF.

J is TRBJ1-2 and V is TRBV6-1, with a weak D call TRBD1 (5 bases). This CDR3 has 13 amino acids. Trimming shortened V by 3 bases and J by 2 bases, and 7 bases separated the two germline ends. Germline V gene data show CDR1 as MNHNS and CDR2 as SASEGT. The CDR3, as DNA: TGTGCCAGCAGTGAGGCAGGGAACTATGGCTACACCTTC. Translation gives CASSEAGNYGYTF.

The chain is built from TRBV30 and TRBJ1-6, with D uncertain. The germline V and J ends were trimmed by 2 bases and 7 bases, with 15 bases remaining between them. The CDR3 runs to 15 residues. Looked up from germline, CDR1 is GTSNPN and CDR2 is SVGIG (reference sequence). Here the CDR3 DNA reads TGTGCCTGGAGTCCACAGCCCCTTGGAAATTCACCCCTCCACTTT. This codes for CAWSPQPLGNSPLHF.

The chain links TRBV5-4 to TRBJ2-3, with D tentatively TRBD1 (5 bases). V lost 4 bases and J lost 13, with 16 bases in between. Germline CDR1 and CDR2: SGHNT and YYREEE (reference sequence). This CDR3 region has 12 residues. For the CDR3, the DNA is TGTGCCAGCAGCCAGGACGTCCTACAGGAGTATTTT. It translates to CASSQDVLQEYF.

The chain joins TRBV5-1 to TRBJ1-1, with a weak D call TRBD1 (5 bases). V was shortened by 7 bases and J by 1 base, with 17 bases between the two germline ends. CDR1 and CDR2 from the germline V gene are SGHRS and YFSETQ. The CDR3 is 15 residues long. This CDR3 reads CASSGGGSGNTEAFF. CDR3 bases: TGCGCCAGCTCTGGGGGGGGATCGGGGAACACTGAAGCTTTCTTT. Together with reference TRBV5-1 and TRBJ1-1, the CDR3 gives the full variable domain: KAGVTQTPRYLIKTRGQQVTLSCSPISGHRSVSWYQQTPGQGLQFLFEYFSETQRNKGNFPGRFSGRQFSNSRSEMNVSTLELGDSALYLCASSGGGSGNTEAFFGQGTRLTVV.

The rearrangement links TRBV5-1 to TRBJ2-1; D gene unclear. The CDR3 consists of 12 residues. The germline V gene has CDR1 SGHRS and CDR2 YFSETQ. The V end lost 4 bases, the J end lost 8 bases, and 10 bases lay between the germline ends. Here the CDR3 reads CASSALSDEQFF. CDR3 coding DNA: TGCGCCAGCAGCGCGCTAAGCGATGAGCAGTTCTTC.

The chain recombines TRBV2 with TRBJ2-7; 7 bases fit TRBD1. CDR3 length: 14 residues. Trimming removed 4 bases from V and 0 bases from J; junction bases left unmatched: 3. Germline CDR1 and CDR2: SNHLY and FYNNEI. The CDR3 reads CASSGQGSSYEQYF. The CDR3 DNA reads TGTGCCAGCAGTGGACAGGGAAGCTCCTACGAGCAGTACTTC.

This clone came up once. V and J are TRBV11-2 and TRBJ2-1, with 10 bases aligning to TRBD2. V gave up 5 bases and J gave up 0 bases; unmatched junction bases: 7. This CDR3 is built from 17 residues. Germline loops: CDR1 SGHAT, CDR2 FQNNGV. The CDR3 sequence: CASSPPSGGASYNEQFF. CDR3 sequence (DNA): TGTGCCAGCAGCCCCCCCAGCGGGGGGGCCTCCTACAATGAGCAGTTCTTC. The whole variable domain, filled in from reference TRBV11-2 and TRBJ2-1, reads EAGVAQSPRYKIIEKRQSVAFWCNPISGHATLYWYQQILGQGPKLLIQFQNNGVVDDSQLPKDRFSAERLKGVDSTLKIQPAKLEDSAVYLCASSPPSGGASYNEQFFGPGTRLTVL.

The gene calls are TRBV6-5 and TRBJ2-3, with TRBD2 matching over 11 bases. The germline gives CDR1 MNHEY, CDR2 SVGAGI. Trimming cost V 2 bases and J 5 bases; bases outside gene matches: 6. The CDR3 spans 16 residues. The CDR3 region is CASSYQLAGAGDTQYF. The CDR3 region has the DNA TGTGCCAGCAGTTACCAACTAGCGGGGGCAGGAGATACGCAGTATTTT.

This clone was counted once. This rearrangement joins TRBV19 to TRBJ1-5; 7 nucleotides align to TRBD1. The CDR3 loop spans 14 amino acids. The J segment lost 3 bases and the V segment lost 6 bases, leaving 5 bases of the junction unmatched. Per the germline V gene, CDR1 is LNHDA and CDR2 is SQIVND (reference sequence). For the CDR3, the DNA is TGTGCCAGTAGGCGAGGACAGGACAATCAGCCCCAGCATTTT. It specifies CASRRGQDNQPQHF.

The table lists this clone with a few counts. The chain joins TRBV7-2 to TRBJ2-1; 10 bases align to TRBD2. The CDR3 loop spans 15 amino acids. Germline CDR1 reads SGHTA; CDR2 reads FQGNSA. The V and J ends lost 8 bases and 0 bases, in that order; junction bases with no gene match: 4. The CDR3 sequence is CASGLAVSSYNEQFF. The CDR3 DNA reads as TGTGCCAGCGGACTAGCGGTTAGCTCCTACAATGAGCAGTTCTTC.

This chain links TRBV5-1 with TRBJ2-3, with a possible D match to TRBD2 (6 bases). CDR1 and CDR2 (germline): SGHRS, YFSETQ. Trimming removed 2 bases from V and 0 bases from J, with 7 bases in between. CDR3 size: 14 residues. In nucleotides, the CDR3 is TGCGCCAGCAGCTTCGGGACTAGCACAGATACGCAGTATTTT. Amino acids: CASSFGTSTDTQYF.

This sequence joins TRBV29-1 and TRBJ2-3, with TRBD2 identical over 11 bases. This CDR3 contains 18 residues. Looked up from germline, CDR1 is SQVTM and CDR2 is ANQGSEA. Trimming cost V 4 bases and J 2 bases; bases outside gene matches: 14. The CDR3 sequence is CSVGSLAGGRRPTDTQYF. In nucleotides, the CDR3 is TGCAGCGTTGGTTCGCTAGCGGGGGGCCGGAGACCCACAGATACGCAGTATTTT.

The chain carries TRBV30 and TRBJ2-3, with D perhaps matching TRBD2 (7 bases). From germline, CDR1 is GTSNPN and CDR2 SVGIG (reference sequence). CDR3 size: 14 residues. V was cut by 2 bases and J by 4 bases, with 13 bases left in between. The chain's CDR3 is CAWSIRGASDTQYF. The CDR3 region has the DNA TGTGCCTGGAGTATCCGGGGGGCCTCAGATACGCAGTATTTT.

The chain combines TRBV29-1 with TRBJ1-2; D unresolved. CDR1 SQVTM and CDR2 ANQGSEA come from the germline V gene. Trimming stripped 1 base from V and 1 base from J, with 13 bases between. The length of the CDR3 is 15 residues. In nucleotides, the CDR3 is TGCAGCGTTGAAGGGGAGACGGACCATAACTATGGCTACACCTTC. Translation gives CSVEGETDHNYGYTF.

This CDR3 is CASSYGTSGPYEQYF. The CDR3 coding sequence is TGTGCCAGCAGTTACGGGACTAGCGGACCCTACGAGCAGTACTTC. The J gene is TRBJ2-7, the V gene TRBV6-6, with 11 positions matching TRBD2. The trim removed 2 bases at V and 2 bases at J, leaving 2 bases unmatched. This CDR3 comprises 15 residues. The germline gives CDR1 MNHNY, CDR2 SVGAGI (reference sequence).

V and J are TRBV10-1 and TRBJ2-7, with 7 bases aligning to TRBD1. Germline V gives CDR1 WNHNN, CDR2 SYGVQD (reference sequence). The CDR3 length is 14 residues. The trim removed 4 bases at V and 2 bases at J, leaving 5 bases unmatched. The CDR3 sequence is CASSVDRMTYEQYF. CDR3 nucleotides: TGCGCCAGCAGTGTGGACAGGATGACCTACGAGCAGTACTTC.